The sample holds a few counts of the clone carrying this TCR beta chain. No antigen is known for it. UMIs and sample barcodes were carried by the TCR alpha and TCR beta cDNA libraries that 5'RACE produced using constant-segment primers. TCRdb recomputed calls from the 5' RACE reads with MiXCR, one row per CDR3 protein. The table includes about 350,000 distinct CDR3 sequences, under 15% detected once. Germline loops: CDR1 LGHNA, CDR2 YSLEER. The CDR3 contains 15 residues. V lost 2 bases and J 6 bases, leaving 13 bases between the germline ends. The source of the sample is a study of T-cell memory formation after mild COVID-19. Overall study context: Clustering of TCRs was largely donor specific.

Findings and limits, study-wide: Contracting clones from day 15 to 85 had balanced CD4/CD8; later expanders favoured CD4+.

The J gene is TRBJ2-2, the V gene TRBV4-3, with D tentatively TRBD1 (6 bases). This sequence originates from a man between 18 and 35 years old who had mild COVID-19 (a few samples of this study predate the infection). Cell type and time point are not known. Sequencing used PBMCs or a T cell subset sorted from them (not recorded which). The CDR3 bases are TGCGCCAGCAGCCAACTGGGGGCAGGCGCCGGGGAGCTGTTTTTT. This translates into CASSQLGAGAGELFF.